A selection of T cell receptor beta chains follows, all from one sample in a study of T cells in tuberculosis. Some clones are missing from TCRdb's copy, which holds only in-frame ones; the method was immunoSEQ multiplex PCR. The sample contains roughly 40,000 clones, approximately 95% of which appear only once. The material sequenced was PBMCs. The source of these receptors is a donor between 10 and 29 years old with latent tuberculosis or without tuberculosis infection. Each CDR3 is given with its conserved first and last residue. A D gene is named only where the DNA matches it firmly. Some rows mark clone size as missing; the rest say once, few, many or name a class of expanded clone.

V: TRBV4-3; J: TRBJ1-1; D: .; size: .; CDR3: CASSQARPWTGGDTEAFF; DNA: TGCGCCAGCAGCCAAGCAAGACCGTGGACGGGCGGGGACACTGAAGCTTTCTTT
V: TRBV18; J: TRBJ2-7; D: TRBD1; size: .; CDR3: CASSLGTGEYYEQYF; DNA: TGTGCCAGCTCACTTGGGACAGGCGAATACTACGAGCAGTACTTC
V: TRBV6-1; J: TRBJ1-4; D: .; size: .; CDR3: CASSDADRLNEKLFF; DNA: TGTGCCAGCAGTGATGCTGACAGACTTAATGAAAAACTGTTTTTT
V: TRBV12-1; J: TRBJ2-6; D: .; size: .; CDR3: CASSYIGQSRANVLTF; DNA: TGTGCCAGCAGCTATATAGGACAAAGTCGGGCCAACGTCCTGACTTTC
V: TRBV10-3; J: TRBJ1-2; D: .; size: .; CDR3: CAIEGVVEGYTF; DNA: TGTGCCATCGAAGGGGTTGTTGAGGGCTACACCTTC
V: TRBV19; J: TRBJ1-2; D: .; size: .; CDR3: CATQRAGRTSPYF; DNA: TGTGCCACCCAGAGAGCAGGTCGGACAAGCCCTTACTTC
V: TRBV5-1; J: TRBJ1-3; D: TRBD1; size: .; CDR3: CASSIPRAGQGVLFSGNTIYF; DNA: TGCGCCAGCAGCATTCCGCGGGCCGGACAGGGGGTATTATTCTCTGGAAACACCATATATTTT
V: TRBV15; J: TRBJ1-1; D: TRBD1; size: once; CDR3: CATSRGTGNTEAFF; DNA: TGTGCCACCAGCAGAGGGACAGGGAACACTGAAGCTTTCTTT
V: TRBV10-3; J: TRBJ1-4; D: .; size: once; CDR3: CAIKGRPAEKLFF; DNA: TGTGCCATTAAAGGCCGGCCAGCGGAAAAACTGTTTTTT
V: TRBV11-2; J: TRBJ1-1; D: TRBD1; size: .; CDR3: CASSSNPDRAAGTEAFF; DNA: TGTGCCAGCAGCTCCAATCCAGACAGGGCGGCGGGAACTGAAGCTTTCTTT
V: TRBV19; J: TRBJ1-6; D: .; size: .; CDR3: CASSGHGTINSPLHF; DNA: TGTGCCAGTAGTGGGCACGGGACAATTAATTCACCCCTCCACTTT
V: TRBV29-1; J: TRBJ1-2; D: .; size: .; CDR3: CSAETVNYGYTF; DNA: TGCAGCGCCGAGACAGTGAACTATGGCTACACCTTC
V: TRBV9; J: TRBJ1-2; D: .; size: .; CDR3: CASSVDGTLYGYTF; DNA: TGTGCCAGCAGCGTAGACGGGACACTCTATGGCTACACCTTC
V: TRBV2; J: TRBJ2-1; D: TRBD1; size: .; CDR3: CASSARQGAYNEQFF; DNA: TGTGCCAGCAGCGCTAGACAGGGGGCTTACAATGAGCAGTTCTTC
V: TRBV28; J: TRBJ1-1; D: .; size: .; CDR3: CASSRTAPNTEAFF; DNA: TGTGCCAGCAGCCGGACAGCGCCGAACACTGAAGCTTTCTTT
V: TRBV18; J: TRBJ2-7; D: TRBD1; size: .; CDR3: CASTTRGDRSSYEQYF; DNA: TGTGCCAGCACAACCAGGGGGGACAGGAGCTCCTACGAGCAGTACTTC
V: TRBV19; J: TRBJ1-2; D: .; size: .; CDR3: CASTRGGYYGYTF; DNA: TGTGCCAGTACCCGGGGAGGGTACTATGGCTACACCTTC
V: TRBV4-3; J: TRBJ1-4; D: .; size: .; CDR3: CASSQAQGSSEKLFF; DNA: TGCGCCAGCAGCCAAGCTCAGGGTAGTAGTGAAAAACTGTTTTTT
V: TRBV30; J: TRBJ1-2; D: .; size: .; CDR3: CAAEGYCTF; DNA: TGTGCTGCGGAGGGCTACTGCACCTTC
V: TRBV4-1; J: TRBJ1-1; D: .; size: .; CDR3: CASSPRDSLGPNTEAFF; DNA: TGCGCCAGCAGCCCCCGGGACTCCTTAGGCCCGAACACTGAAGCTTTCTTT
V: TRBV18; J: TRBJ1-2; D: TRBD1; size: once; CDR3: CASSPGQGAGNYGYTF; DNA: TGTGCCAGCTCACCAGGGCAGGGGGCCGGAAACTATGGCTACACCTTC
V: TRBV11-2; J: TRBJ1-1; D: .; size: .; CDR3: CASSFRKDRLWGNTEAFF; DNA: TGTGCCAGCAGCTTTCGAAAGGACAGACTGTGGGGGAACACTGAAGCTTTCTTT
V: TRBV19; J: TRBJ1-3; D: .; size: once; CDR3: CASSIEGVFGNTIYF; DNA: TGTGCCAGTAGTATAGAAGGGGTCTTTGGAAACACCATATATTTT
V: TRBV9; J: TRBJ2-1; D: TRBD1; size: few; CDR3: CASSFYQGASYNEQFF; DNA: TGTGCCAGCAGCTTCTACCAGGGGGCATCCTACAATGAGCAGTTCTTC
V: TRBV5-6; J: TRBJ1-6; D: .; size: .; CDR3: CASSFFRGSSYNSPLHF; DNA: TGTGCCAGCAGCTTCTTCCGGGGGAGCTCCTATAATTCACCCCTCCACTTT
V: TRBV30; J: TRBJ1-1; D: TRBD1; size: .; CDR3: CAWGGQADAEAFF; DNA: TGTGCCTGGGGGGGACAGGCAGACGCTGAAGCTTTCTTT
V: TRBV28; J: TRBJ2-2; D: .; size: .; CDR3: CASIGTGELFF; DNA: TGTGCCAGCATCGGGACCGGGGAGCTGTTTTTT
V: TRBV6-5; J: TRBJ1-2; D: .; size: .; CDR3: CASSSLAGFVYGYTF; DNA: TGTGCCAGCAGTTCCCTCGCGGGTTTTGTCTATGGCTACACCTTC
V: TRBV5-1; J: TRBJ1-1; D: TRBD1; size: .; CDR3: CASRRDGTAEAFF; DNA: TGCGCCAGCAGAAGGGACGGGACAGCTGAAGCTTTCTTT
V: TRBV30; J: TRBJ1-1; D: .; size: .; CDR3: CAWKFSQFTEAFF; DNA: TGTGCCTGGAAGTTTTCGCAGTTCACTGAAGCTTTCTTT
V: TRBV1; J: TRBJ2-1; D: .; size: once; CDR3: CTSSQLGRGGGVVQFF; DNA: TGCACCAGCAGCCAATTGGGGCGGGGCGGTGGTGTGGTGCAGTTCTTC
V: TRBV6-1; J: TRBJ1-1; D: TRBD1; size: .; CDR3: CASPGQGAGEAFF; DNA: TGTGCCAGCCCCGGACAGGGGGCTGGTGAAGCTTTCTTT
V: TRBV5-1; J: TRBJ2-1; D: .; size: .; CDR3: CASAHRVPSSYNEQFF; DNA: TGCGCCAGCGCACACAGGGTTCCCAGCTCCTACAATGAGCAGTTCTTC
V: TRBV15; J: TRBJ1-3; D: .; size: .; CDR3: CATSRDRRSSGNTIYF; DNA: TGTGCCACCAGCAGAGATAGGCGGAGCTCTGGAAACACCATATATTTT
V: TRBV27; J: TRBJ2-5; D: .; size: .; CDR3: CASSLESRGVTPQETQYF; DNA: TGTGCCAGCAGTTTAGAGTCCAGGGGAGTGACACCGCAAGAGACCCAGTACTTC
V: TRBV7-2; J: TRBJ2-5; D: .; size: .; CDR3: CASSPRGSGVETQYF; DNA: TGTGCCAGCAGCCCAAGGGGGTCAGGGGTCGAGACCCAGTACTTC
V: TRBV7-6; J: TRBJ2-2; D: TRBD2; size: .; CDR3: CASSLLAGGTANTGELFF; DNA: TGTGCCAGCAGCCTGTTAGCGGGGGGAACCGCGAACACCGGGGAGCTGTTTTTT
V: TRBV30; J: TRBJ1-2; D: .; size: .; CDR3: CACPDHYTF; DNA: TGTGCCTGCCCAGATCACTACACCTTC
V: TRBV27; J: TRBJ2-7; D: .; size: .; CDR3: CASSTRVSGEQYF; DNA: TGTGCCAGCAGTACCAGGGTTTCGGGCGAGCAGTACTTC
V: TRBV7-6; J: TRBJ1-1; D: TRBD1; size: .; CDR3: CASSGYRDRQAFF; DNA: TGTGCCAGCAGCGGGTACCGGGACAGGCAAGCTTTCTTT
V: TRBV30; J: TRBJ2-7; D: .; size: .; CDR3: CAWSDPGRQQYF; DNA: TGTGCCTGGAGCGACCCGGGGAGGCAGCAGTACTTC
V: TRBV5-1; J: TRBJ1-5; D: .; size: .; CDR3: CASSLWPQINQPQHF; DNA: TGCGCCAGCAGCTTGTGGCCCCAGATCAATCAGCCCCAGCATTTT
V: TRBV15; J: TRBJ1-2; D: .; size: .; CDR3: CATSEPGTLRYTF; DNA: TGTGCCACCAGCGAACCCGGGACTTTGAGGTACACCTTC
V: TRBV27; J: TRBJ1-1; D: .; size: .; CDR3: CASSLSREMWTEAFF; DNA: TGTGCCAGCAGTTTATCACGGGAAATGTGGACTGAAGCTTTCTTT
V: TRBV9; J: TRBJ2-3; D: TRBD2; size: .; CDR3: CASSHPRRLAGTDTQYF; DNA: TGTGCCAGCAGCCACCCGCGGAGACTAGCCGGCACAGATACGCAGTATTTT